This T cell receptor (beta chain) was identified during a study of blood T cell repertoires in COVID-19. Study context: From the United States, Italy and Spain came samples of acute and convalescent COVID-19.

In the study's own analysis: Using reference gene primer amplification, nucleated cell counts were estimated. Generated by immunoSEQ multiplex PCR, the TCRdb table keeps only in-frame clones and is missing some. From that table come the V and J calls and clone size; the DNA was used to work out D and trimming. The sample shows around 400,000 clones, more than 70% of them seen only once. The CDR3 length is 15 residues. The junction had 5 bases not matched to a gene; V was cut back by 0 bases and J by 3 bases. The germline V gene has CDR1 SGHRS and CDR2 YFSETQ. The receptor was derived from a man in his forties with acute or convalescent COVID-19. The chain couples TRBV5-1 to TRBJ2-7; TRBD2 matches at 8 bases. The sample consisted of peripheral blood. CDR3 nucleotide sequence: TGCGCCAGCAGCTTGGAATTAGCGGGAAACTACGAGCAGTACTTC. Amino acid sequence: CASSLELAGNYEQYF.